What follows are 15 T cell receptor beta chains derived from one specimen sequenced in a study of T cells in women clearing cervical HPV infection. The table came from immunoSEQ multiplex PCR; TCRdb's copy has only in-frame clones and leaves some out. Its table records tens of thousands of clones. Sequenced: blood buffy coat. The receptor set was obtained from a woman between 18 and 70 years old with a cervical HPV16 infection that either progressed to CIN3+ or cleared (not recorded which).

For this clone: The CDR3 extends 3 residues past the end of the read, so its final part is completed from the germline J gene. The rearrangement links TRBV2 to TRBJ2-5; D is possibly TRBD1 (6 bases). CDR1 and CDR2 from the germline V gene are SNHLY and FYNNEI. The CDR3 is made up of 14 amino acids. V lost 2 bases and J 0 bases, leaving 7 bases between the germline ends. This CDR3 is CASSENRDQETQYF. CDR3 bases read: TGTGCCAGCAGTGAAAACAGGGACCAAGAGACC. Full variable domain (rest looked up from reference TRBV2 and TRBJ2-5): EPEVTQTPSHQVTQMGQEVILRCVPISNHLYFYWYRQILGQKVEFLVSFYNNEISEKSEIFDDQFSVERPDGSNFTLKIRSTKLEDSAMYFCASSENRDQETQYFGPGTRLLVL.

To note about this clone: The read gets to within 3 residues of the CDR3 end, and the germline J gene fills in the rest. The rearrangement links TRBV5-4 to TRBJ1-2, with D possibly matching TRBD1 (5 bases). Germline V lookup: CDR1 SGHNT, CDR2 YYREEE (reference sequence). The CDR3 consists of 12 residues. The CDR3 here is CASSLPDNPYTF. Partial CDR3 DNA: TGTGCCAGCAGCTTGCCGGACAATCCC.

Note on this clone: The CDR3 goes on 3 residues after the read ends, and that part is filled in from the germline J gene. The chain combines TRBV30 with TRBJ1-2; 9 bases agree with TRBD1. Germline CDR1 and CDR2: GTSNPN and SVGIG (reference sequence). The V and J ends lost 5 bases and 7 bases, in that order; junction bases with no gene match: 5. The CDR3 has 12 residues. The CDR3 region is CAWYRGLRGYTF. The sequenced CDR3 bases are TGTGCCTGGTACAGGGGGCTTCGTGGC. Full variable domain (outside the CDR3, taken from reference TRBV30 and TRBJ1-2): SQTIHQWPATLVQPVGSPLSLECTVEGTSNPNLYWYRQAAGRGLQLLFYSVGIGQISSEVPQNLSASRPQDRQFILSSKKLLLSDSGFYLCAWYRGLRGYTFGSGTRLTVV.

In the case of this clone: The sequence runs out 3 residues before the end of the CDR3; the remainder is reconstructed from the germline J gene. V and J are TRBV7-6 and TRBJ2-5; TRBD1 is a possible D gene (6 bases). CDR1 and CDR2 (germline): SGHVS, FNYEAQ. Trimming left V 3 bases short and J 5 bases short, with 10 bases between. There are 13 residues in the CDR3. The CDR3 is CASSFSRGETQYF. Partial CDR3 DNA: TGTGCCAGCAGCTTTTCCAGGGGTGAGACC. Full variable domain (missing parts from reference TRBV7-6 and TRBJ2-5): GAGVSQSPRYKVTKRGQDVALRCDPISGHVSLYWYRQALGQGPEFLTYFNYEAQQDKSGLPNDRFSAERPEGSISTLTIQRTEQRDSAMYRCASSFSRGETQYFGPGTRLLVL.

On this clone: The read is 3 residues too short to cover the CDR3 end, so that end is filled in from the germline J gene. The rearrangement uses TRBV5-5 and TRBJ2-1; a weak D match, TRBD1 (6 bases). The V and J ends lost 2 bases and 5 bases respectively, with 11 bases between them. The germline V gene has CDR1 SGHKS and CDR2 YYEKEE (reference sequence). The CDR3 runs 14 residues. Partial CDR3 DNA: TGTGCCAGCAGCTTCCAGGGGCGAAACAATGAG. Protein sequence: CASSFQGRNNE. The CDR3 in its entirety is CASSFQGRNNEQFF.

Worth noting for this clone: From the germline J gene comes the end of the CDR3, since the read stops 3 residues before it. The genes are TRBV30 and TRBJ2-1; 13 nucleotides line up with TRBD2. Trimming at V came to 0 bases and at J to 8 bases, leaving 4 bases not matched to a gene. The germline V gene encodes CDR1 GTSNPN and CDR2 SVGIG (reference sequence). The CDR3 spans 15 residues. CDR3 DNA, as far as it was read: TGTGCCTGGAGTGTAGGGACTAGCGGGACTGATGAG. Translation gives CAWSVGTSGTDE. The whole CDR3 protein reads CAWSVGTSGTDEQFF.

A word on this clone: The read ends 3 residues shy of where the CDR3 ends; the end is completed using the germline J gene. The rearrangement joins TRBV15 to TRBJ1-5; TRBD1 might be the D (5 bases). The V gene lost 0 bases and the J gene lost 4 bases, with 7 bases spanning the gap. Germline V gives CDR1 LNHNV, CDR2 YYDKDF (reference sequence). The CDR3 contains 14 residues. The DNA read from the CDR3 is TGTGCCACCAGCAGAGACGGGGGGAATCAGCCC. Its protein is CATSRDGGNQP. The whole CDR3 sequence reads CATSRDGGNQPQHF. Drawing the rest from reference TRBV15 and TRBJ1-5, the complete variable domain is DAMVIQNPRYQVTQFGKPVTLSCSQTLNHNVMYWYQQKSSQAPKLLFHYYDKDFNNEADTPDNFQSRRPNTSFCFLDIRSPGLGDTAMYLCATSRDGGNQPQHFGDGTRLSIL.

In regard to this clone: The CDR3 goes on 3 residues after the read ends, and that part is filled in from the germline J gene. The chain combines TRBV19 with TRBJ2-3; possible D gene TRBD1, 5 bases. The germline V gene encodes CDR1 LNHDA and CDR2 SQIVND (reference sequence). The CDR3 totals 13 residues. The CDR3: CASSRQFNQPQYF. The covered CDR3 bases are TGTGCCAGTAGCCGACAGTTCAATCAGCCG.

In regard to this clone: The DNA ends 3 residues before the CDR3 does, and the rest of the CDR3 is filled in from the germline J gene. This chain links TRBV11-2 with TRBJ1-1, with unresolved D. The length of the CDR3 is 12 residues. Per germline, CDR1 SGHAT and CDR2 FQNNGV. This CDR3 reads CASSSGAGKAFF. CDR3 bases read: TGTGCCAGCAGCTCCGGTGCGGGGAAG.

Judged by frequency, this clone is medium-sized. A junction boundary mismatches the germline segment, possibly from a read error. The read halts 3 residues ahead of the CDR3 end, with the missing end drawn from the germline J gene. The V call is TRBV4-2, the J call TRBJ2-3; 8 nucleotides align to TRBD2. The CDR3 is made up of 16 amino acids. Looked up from germline, CDR1 is LGHNA and CDR2 is YNFKEQ. The sequenced CDR3 bases are TGCGCCAGCAGCCAAGATCCGGGAGGGGGCACAGATACG. This translates into CASSQDPGGGTDT. In full, the CDR3 is CASSQDPGGGTDTQYF.

With regard to this clone: With the read ending 3 residues before the CDR3 end, the germline J gene is used to fill in that end. This chain connects TRBV6-2 or TRBV6-3 to TRBJ2-1; 8 positions match TRBD2. J lost 1 base, V lost 5 bases, and 7 bases had no gene match. This CDR3 has 16 amino acids. In germline, CDR1 is MNHEY, CDR2 SVGEGT. CDR3 bases read: TGTGCCAGCAGTCCGCCCGAGCGGGAGTCCTACAATGAG. Amino acids: CASSPPERESYNE. The complete CDR3 reads CASSPPERESYNEQFF.

With respect to this clone: The sequence runs out 3 residues before the end of the CDR3; the remainder is reconstructed from the germline J gene. The chain uses TRBV5-4 and TRBJ2-2; TRBD2 is a possible D gene (6 bases). CDR1 is SGHNT and CDR2 is YYREEE in the germline V gene (reference sequence). The CDR3 loop spans 15 amino acids. The V end was cut by 6 bases, the J end by 1 base, with 13 bases between. This CDR3 is CASTLGAGNTGELFF. CDR3 DNA (partial): TGTGCCAGCACCCTGGGAGCGGGGAACACCGGGGAG.

Of note for this clone: The read gets to within 3 residues of the CDR3 end, and the germline J gene fills in the rest. The chain carries TRBV7-9 and TRBJ1-1; 8 positions match TRBD1. The CDR3 spans 13 residues. The germline V gene encodes CDR1 SEHNR and CDR2 FQNEAQ (reference sequence). The part of the CDR3 DNA that was read is TGTGCCAGCAGCTCATACGACAGGGGCGCA. It yields the protein CASSSYDRGA. The CDR3 in full is CASSSYDRGAAFF.

As concerns this clone: The CDR3 end falls 3 residues outside the read, so it is completed with the germline J gene. This sequence joins TRBV20-1 and TRBJ2-5; perhaps TRBD1 as D (6 bases). The germline V gene has CDR1 DFQATT and CDR2 SNEGSKA (reference sequence). This CDR3 spans 15 amino acids. V was trimmed by 5 bases and J by 2 bases, leaving 18 bases between them. The CDR3 sequence: CSAFPNRAQQETQYF. The part of the CDR3 DNA that was read is TGCAGTGCTTTCCCGAACAGGGCCCAGCAAGAGACC.

Note on this clone: The read terminates 3 residues before the CDR3 end, so the remaining end is supplied by the germline J gene. The chain joins TRBV29-1 to TRBJ2-7, with 11 bases aligning to TRBD2. The CDR3 loop spans 13 amino acids. V lost 8 bases, J lost 0 bases, and 3 bases stayed unmatched. The V gene's germline CDR1 is SQVTM and CDR2 ANQGSEA. The CDR3 DNA, read in part, is TGCAGCTCTAGCGGGGGGCCCTCCTACGAG. It yields the protein CSSSGGPSYE. The entire CDR3 sequence reads CSSSGGPSYEQYF.